The sequence of this T cell receptor beta chain was determined in a study of cytomegalovirus exposure and HLA in healthy donors listed by TCRdb under 2017. The study in broad terms: An earlier analysis of several hundred of the donors reported 250 to 300 Gb of sequence data and 120 million or so unique TCR beta sequences from about 200 million T cells. An early release covering more than 500 HLA-typed donors comprised 250 to 350 gigabases of sequencing data and 65 million to 100 million unique TCR sequences. The genetic ancestry cluster associated with self-reported Caucasian donors included around 76% of the roughly 390 genotyped donors. The aim of the study was to test whether cataloging public T cell receptors could identify signatures of past pathogen exposure. The study profiled the T cell repertoires of hundreds of subjects by immunosequencing and related them to cytomegalovirus serostatus. In addition to the first cohort of 650 to 800 subjects, a separate validation cohort of some 120 different subjects was used. To predict cytomegalovirus infection status, the study brought together high-throughput TCR immunosequencing, statistical association of individual TCRs with disease status, and machine learning. A later analysis re-examined previously published TCR beta repertoires from 500 to 700 donors and added high-resolution HLA genotyping to investigate patterns of TCR occurrence. In the later analysis, no new phenotypic data were used to find candidate immune exposures; instead, reliance was placed on TCR beta sequences and their occurrence across donors. An earlier analysis of 587 of the donors used high-throughput TCR beta sequencing to judge whether each TCR beta V gene segment behaved as functional or pseudogenic. Donor age, sex, ethnicity and CMV serostatus were compiled alongside the repertoire data. Genome-wide SNP genotypes for about 65% of the 666 donors were used in a later genetic analysis, which treated that subset as a discovery cohort. Every discovery cohort repertoire had been produced on one sequencing platform. Class I and class II HLA loci were covered by the typing at four-digit resolution. Typing coverage differed by locus: A, B, C, DRB1 and DQB1 were typed in roughly 620-630 donors, DQA1 in approximately 520, DPA1 in roughly 590, and DPB1 in 400 to 480. Four or five DR-DQ haplotypes were handled as single units for association and clustering because linkage in the cohort was strong. Among 300 to 500 genotyped donors of the cohort, an average of roughly 230,000 unique TCR beta nucleotide sequences was sequenced per donor, of which roughly 17% were non-productive. On the study overall, not on this receptor specifically: Correlated functional status among segregating V segments might reflect linkage disequilibrium, but an unknown experimental factor could not be ruled out. Some IMGT-functional V segments, including TRBV6-2 and TRBV6-3, could not be told apart with the 87-base-pair reads, so those segments were excluded. Because HLA typing was unavailable for some donors at each locus, only the typed subset was used in association tests. A further reported finding was that TCR beta sequences accurately predicted the HLA-A and HLA-B alleles for most subjects in the first cohort. A cluster of highly shared sequence variants was judged likely to represent a technical artifact of the sequencing pipeline. Several of the top co-occurrence clusters appeared to be linked to parvovirus B19, influenza, CMV and Epstein-Barr virus, according to a later analysis. The study gave a list of 150 to 200 TCR beta chains associated with cytomegalovirus. An association between a missense DCLRE1C variant and V-gene and J-gene trimming of TCR beta chains was found in a later genetic analysis and replicated in an independent cohort. A later analysis found that most CMV-associated TCR beta chains appeared HLA-restricted, with HLA associations seemingly driven largely by CMV exposure. Specific HLA alleles were associated with 18,000 or so TCR beta sequences at a false discovery rate of 0.05 in a later analysis. About 17 rarely observed V segments, including chromosome 9 orphons, were excluded from the earlier analysis of just under 600 of the donors because counts were too low. A later analysis found that TCR association rates varied across HLA loci, with DRB1 alleles showing the most associated TCRs and HLA-C alleles the fewest. A later analysis found that HLA-associated TCR beta chains were more clonally expanded and had lower generation probabilities than equally common non-associated chains. Most TCR sequences were seen in very few donors, while some public TCRs were found in many individuals. A few of the identified cytomegalovirus-associated TCR beta chains were confirmed in vitro to be specific for cytomegalovirus antigens. CMV serostatus was the only immune exposure information available for the cohort. When HLA alleles, especially DR and DQ, strongly co-occurred, TCR associations were difficult to assign to individual alleles. An earlier analysis of some 560 of the donors showed that most TCR beta V segments appeared in productive rearrangements either about 87% or about 30% of the time, which broadly matched IMGT annotations. Only TCR beta chains were sequenced in this cohort, and the absence of alpha or paired-chain data limited detectable features. A later genetic analysis reported fewer N-insertions in productive TCRs among donors in an Asian-associated ancestry cluster than the roughly 700-donor mean. Roughly uniform sequencing depth across donors was assumed in presence/absence analyses, although this assumption may not hold. The classifier was reported to diagnose cytomegalovirus status with high specificity and sensitivity in both the original cohort and the validation cohort. It was suggested by the authors that the approach could potentially be generalized to other disease states and immunological phenotypes.

Reading the germline V gene (reference sequence) gives CDR1 SGHNT and CDR2 YYREEE. From V the trimming removes 4 bases and from J it removes 4 bases, while the gene matches leave 13 bases of the junction unaccounted for. The CDR3 holds 18 amino acids from the cysteine to the phenylalanine. Solely the CDR3 DNA is kept, with 54 bases framed from the first base. Comments on this clone: No antigen is known for it. No quality values exist for individual bases; no much larger clone is one base distant.

The cohort consisted of 670 or so healthy bone marrow donors. At the time of sampling, all cohort members were nominally healthy, though unrecorded immune exposures were likely present. The donor tested CMV seronegative, placing the donor among the 350 to 400 seronegative members of the cohort. Each donor provided a peripheral blood sample, and peripheral blood mononuclear cells were used for TCR beta sequencing. The Qiagen DNeasy Blood Extraction Kit was used to extract genomic DNA from the blood cell samples. To prepare the library, the immunoSEQ multiplex PCR assay was applied. For the multiplex PCR, a mixture combining 60 forward primers for TCR Vbeta segments and 13 reverse primers for TCR Jbeta segments was used. Amplification of the CDR3 region of rearranged TCR beta genes was performed with a multiplex PCR assay on genomic DNA. Amplified TCR beta libraries were sequenced as 87-base-pair reads on the Illumina HiSeq System. Per the authors' processing: In a later analysis, 70 million to 95 million unique TCR beta chains were counted across the 500 to 700 repertoires, and roughly 10 million of these chains were shared by at least two donors. A nearest-neighbor algorithm error-corrected the raw reads and collapsed the reads into unique sequences, merging closely related sequences to remove PCR and sequencing errors. CDR3 sequences were aligned to IMGT reference sequences to assign V, D and J gene segments. For a sequence to be retained, a match of at least six nucleotides was required to both a V gene segment and a J gene segment. A rearrangement counted as productive if the CDR3 had no stop codons and remained in frame with V and J, and every other rearrangement counted as non-productive. Following IMGT convention, CDR3 was defined as the stretch from the second conserved V-encoded cysteine to the conserved J-encoded phenylalanine. Sequences without an unambiguous match to a single V gene segment were excluded from the earlier analysis of 450 to 750 of the donors. In an earlier analysis of several hundred of the donors, V segments were called functional above 56.7% productive rearrangements and were called segregating when the between-donor standard deviation exceeded 5%. A statistical classification framework was developed to diagnose cytomegalovirus status using the catalog of TCR beta chain sequences. In a later analysis, V and J genes were assigned by comparing TCR nucleotide sequences against IMGT/GENE-DB human TR gene sequences. In a later analysis, CDR3 sequences and most-parsimonious VDJ recombination scenarios were assigned using the TCRdist pipeline. In a later analysis, each TCR beta chain was defined by its CDR3 amino acid sequence together with its V-gene family, and reads without a unique V-gene family were excluded. To address suspected cross-contamination and a sequencing artifact, a later analysis removed 592 highly shared, low-generation-probability nucleotide sequences. In a later analysis, a clonal expansion index for each public chain was calculated from normalized within-repertoire ranks of inferred template counts. Generation probabilities in a later analysis came from a VDJ recombination model fitted to out-of-frame rearrangements, and those results were checked against IGoR. Hypergeometric tests were used in a later analysis to score TCR-TCR, TCR-HLA and TCR-CMV co-occurrence, with a repertoire-size bias correction applied to the TCR pairs. To estimate false discovery rates, a later analysis permuted the HLA or CMV assignments 20 times. In a later analysis, co-occurring TCRs were grouped using DBSCAN, and TCRdist sequence similarity was added for clustering within HLA-allele-positive subsets. For co-occurrence clustering, repertoires with fewer than 30,000 or more than 120,000 public chains were excluded, along with several repertoires with anomalous nucleotide sharing. The table comes from immuneACCESS by way of TCRdb, which keeps in-frame sequences with V and J called. Part of the clones is missing from these tables; in studies checked, under half for an unresolved V gene and the rest for unknown reasons. V and J calls and clone size are as listed in that table; D and trimming were resolved from the DNA. This sample lists about 90,000 clones; 67% were detected once. The ten largest clones capture 2.1% of the sample.

The chain is made from TRBV5-4 and TRBJ2-7; 14 middle bases align to TRBD2. Input material: PBMCs. This receptor was taken from a man aged 30 to 45 in good health and CMV-seronegative. The nucleotide sequence is TGTGCCAGCAGCGGACCGGGACTAGCGGGAGTGGGGCAATACGAGCAGTACTTC. Its protein reads: CASSGPGLAGVGQYEQYF.